This TCR beta chain was obtained from a study of T cells in Graves' hyperthyroidism and ophthalmopathy. Study-wide context: Peripheral blood specimens were obtained at initial diagnosis, prior to any treatment. Study-wide points: Blood samples included most of the expanded thyroid clonotypes exceeding 0.001.

Active moderate-to-severe ophthalmopathy, Clinical Activity Score at least 3, NOSPECS at least 4, under 3 months' duration. Diagnoses were made from clinical symptoms, serum measures (thyroxine and TRAb), thyroid ultrasound and orbital computed tomography. The CDR3 runs to 12 residues. V was cut by 3 bases and J by 7 bases, with 6 bases left in between. Looked up from germline, CDR1 is LGHDT and CDR2 is YNNKEL (reference sequence). This clonotype was seen at least ten times. Its specificity is not known. Researchers took RNA transcripts and amplified the TCR beta CDR3 regions from them. The HTBI set primed first-round TCR CDR3 RT-PCR. TCRdb passed the multiplex PCR reads through MiXCR, listing each CDR3 protein once. The sample includes fewer than 700,000 distinct CDR3 sequences, roughly 18% of them seen just once.

The clonotype was recovered from a woman younger than 30 with Graves' ophthalmopathy. The rearrangement uses TRBV3-1 and TRBJ1-4; D might be TRBD1 (6 bases). Source material: blood. The CDR3 spells CASSHRGEKLFF. Here the CDR3 DNA reads TGTGCCAGCAGCCACAGGGGTGAAAAACTGTTTTTT.